The 23 T cell receptor beta chains given below trace back to one sample, sequenced in a study of blood T cell repertoires in COVID-19. Assay used: immunoSEQ multiplex PCR; TCRdb lists only in-frame clones, some missing. The table lists about 210,000 clones, 85% to 90% of them singletons. The source material was peripheral blood. Every receptor here comes from a man aged 18 to 35 with active or convalescent COVID-19.

The chain couples TRBV27 to TRBJ2-5, with 13 bases identical to TRBD2. Per the germline V gene, CDR1 is MNHEY and CDR2 is SMNVEV (reference sequence). The CDR3 contains 17 residues. V shed 3 bases, J shed 2 bases, and the junction held 6 bases outside the gene matches. The CDR3 reads CASSFSGLAGPQETQYF. As DNA, the CDR3 is TGTGCCAGCAGTTTCTCGGGACTAGCGGGACCTCAAGAGACCCAGTACTTC.

This chain uses TRBV9 with TRBJ2-2; possible D gene TRBD2, 5 bases. V was clipped by 4 bases and J by 7 bases, with 17 bases between them. The CDR3 runs to 15 residues. The germline CDR1 and CDR2 sequences are SGDLS and YYNGEE. In DNA, the CDR3 is TGTGCCAGCAGCTTACCGGGATTAAGGGACGGGGAGCTGTTTTTT. It specifies CASSLPGLRDGELFF.

The CDR3 DNA reads TGTGCCTGGGGGGGACCGGGGGGCCCGAATTCACCCCTCCACTTT. Protein sequence: CAWGGPGGPNSPLHF. The rearrangement links TRBV30 to TRBJ1-6; D perhaps matches TRBD1 (6 bases). Germline loops: CDR1 GTSNPN, CDR2 SVGIG (reference sequence). V shed 5 bases and J shed 7 bases, with 18 bases lying between them. This CDR3 is built from 15 residues.

The chain is built from TRBV27 and TRBJ2-1; weak D call: TRBD1 (5 bases). The V gene lost 2 bases and the J gene lost 6 bases, with 20 bases spanning the gap. Germline V lookup: CDR1 MNHEY, CDR2 SMNVEV (reference sequence). CDR3 length: 17 residues. CDR3: CASSLLTAIPGINEQFF. In DNA, the CDR3 is TGTGCCAGCAGTTTACTGACAGCAATCCCGGGTATCAATGAGCAGTTCTTC.

The chain couples TRBV7-9 to TRBJ2-7; D is perhaps TRBD2 (5 bases). The CDR3 loop spans 14 amino acids. Germline lookup yields CDR1 SEHNR and CDR2 FQNEAQ (reference sequence). V was shortened by 3 bases and J by 2 bases, with 11 bases between the two germline ends. In nucleotides, the CDR3 is TGTGCCAGCAGCTTTAGCGCGGTCACCTACGAGCAGTACTTC. It encodes CASSFSAVTYEQYF.

V usage is TRBV15 and J usage is TRBJ2-2, with D possibly being TRBD2 (6 bases). Germline values: CDR1 LNHNV, CDR2 YYDKDF (reference sequence). Trimming removed 3 bases at V and 7 bases at J, with 15 bases between. The CDR3 length is 15 residues. CDR3 coding DNA: TGTGCCACCAGCAGGCCTCTAGCGTCGGGCGGGGAGCTGTTTTTT. The encoded protein is CATSRPLASGGELFF.

The rearrangement joins TRBV30 to TRBJ2-1; TRBD2 matches at 9 bases. CDR1 and CDR2 (germline): GTSNPN, SVGIG (reference sequence). The CDR3 loop spans 16 amino acids. Unmatched junction bases numbered 17, after V lost 5 bases and J lost 9 bases. Here the CDR3 DNA reads TGTGCCTGGGTCCCACTCGCTAGCGGGGTCCGACGTGAGCAGTTCTTC. Translating it yields CAWVPLASGVRREQFF.

The CDR3 region is CASSLAASRDNEQFF. CDR3 nucleotide sequence: TGTGCCAGCAGCTTGGCGGCCTCGCGGGACAATGAGCAGTTCTTC. The chain joins TRBV5-4 to TRBJ2-1; D possibly corresponds to TRBD2 (5 bases). The CDR3 runs 15 residues. Trimming left V 0 bases short and J 5 bases short, with 12 bases between. Germline CDR1 SGHNT, CDR2 YYREEE (reference sequence).

The chain is built from TRBV30 and TRBJ1-3, with D unresolved. The germline V gene encodes CDR1 GTSNPN and CDR2 SVGIG (reference sequence). CDR3 length equals 11 residues. Trimming removed 8 bases at V and 8 bases at J, with 13 bases between. The CDR3 protein is CAGNRRDTIYF. In nucleotides, the CDR3 is TGTGCCGGCAATAGACGGGACACCATATATTTT.

This sequence joins TRBV19 and TRBJ2-7, with TRBD1 matching over 7 bases. Germline CDR1 is LNHDA and CDR2 is SQIVND (reference sequence). V trimming: 7 bases; J trimming: 2 bases; junction bases outside the gene matches: 8. CDR3 length: 14 amino acids. This CDR3 reads CASTTTGRPYEQYF. As DNA, the CDR3 is TGTGCCAGTACTACGACAGGGAGACCCTACGAGCAGTACTTC.

V gene TRBV7-9 combines with J gene TRBJ1-6; D call uncertain. The V gene lost 4 bases and the J gene lost 8 bases, with 6 bases spanning the gap. In germline, CDR1 is SEHNR, CDR2 FQNEAQ (reference sequence). The CDR3 sequence is 12 residues long. CDR3 in amino acids: CASSSGDSPLHF. The DNA for the CDR3 is TGTGCCAGCAGCTCCGGAGATTCACCCCTCCACTTT.

The CDR3 sequence is CAYQGLGNQPQHF. CDR3 sequence (DNA): TGTGCCTATCAGGGGCTGGGCAATCAGCCCCAGCATTTT. The genes are TRBV30 and TRBJ1-5; tentatively, D is TRBD1 (6 bases). Germline V lookup: CDR1 GTSNPN, CDR2 SVGIG (reference sequence). The ends were cut back, 7 bases at V and 2 bases at J, with 12 bases in the middle. This CDR3 region has 13 residues.

The chain couples TRBV7-6 to TRBJ2-7; TRBD1 might be the D (6 bases). Trimming took off 5 bases at V and 2 bases at J, with 16 bases between the two ends. The CDR3 spans 15 residues. Germline CDR1 and CDR2: SGHVS and FNYEAQ. The CDR3 nucleotides are TGTGCCAGCAGCCCGAGGGGGACGGTAACCTACGAGCAGTACTTC. It encodes CASSPRGTVTYEQYF.

V gene TRBV4-3 combines with J gene TRBJ1-6, with 12 bases aligning to TRBD1. The CDR3 extends over 16 amino acids. The V and J ends lost 0 bases and 10 bases, in that order; junction bases with no gene match: 4. In germline, CDR1 is LGHNA, CDR2 YSLEER. For the CDR3, the DNA is TGCGCCAGCAGCCAAGACCGGGACAGGGGGCGGTCACCCCTCCACTTT. Encoded protein: CASSQDRDRGRSPLHF.

V and J are TRBV6-5 and TRBJ1-1; D remains ambiguous. Between the trimmed V and J ends, which lost 6 bases and 3 bases, there was a span of 11 bases. This CDR3 region has 13 residues. The germline gives CDR1 MNHEY, CDR2 SVGAGI. CDR3 residues: CASSTDFHTEAFF. The DNA for the CDR3 is TGTGCCAGCAGCACAGATTTTCACACTGAAGCTTTCTTT.

V gene TRBV27 combines with J gene TRBJ1-5; D remains unclear. Germline CDR1 and CDR2: MNHEY and SMNVEV (reference sequence). Trimming took 5 bases from V and 0 from J, leaving 8 bases between them. The CDR3 spans 14 residues. CDR3 region: CASSSLDSNQPQHF. In DNA form, the CDR3 reads TGTGCCAGCAGTAGCCTTGATAGCAATCAGCCCCAGCATTTT.

The chain couples TRBV29-1 to TRBJ1-2; weak D call: TRBD1 (6 bases). Per the germline V gene, CDR1 is SQVTM and CDR2 is ANQGSEA. CDR3 length equals 14 residues. The ends were cut back, 6 bases at V and 4 bases at J, with 18 bases in the middle. The CDR3 DNA reads as TGCAGCGTATCCTGGTGGCAGGGGACCTATGGCTACACCTTC. Amino acids: CSVSWWQGTYGYTF.

With respect to this clone: In the same sample, other DNA sequences code for this CDR3. The rearrangement uses TRBV7-9 and TRBJ1-2; no reliable D call. V lost 1 base and J lost 7, with 7 bases in between. The CDR3 is 12 amino acids. Per the germline V gene, CDR1 is SEHNR and CDR2 is FQNEAQ (reference sequence). Here the CDR3 reads CASSLGGGGYTF. The CDR3 nucleotides read TGTGCCAGCAGCTTAGGAGGCGGTGGCTACACCTTC.

The CDR3 region is CASSVEAGFYEQYF. CDR3 nucleotides: TGTGCCAGCAGCGTAGAGGCGGGGTTCTACGAGCAGTACTTC. The V and J genes are TRBV9 and TRBJ2-7, with TRBD2 as a possible D gene (6 bases). Germline V gene lookup returns CDR1 SGDLS and CDR2 YYNGEE. Trimming took off 0 bases at V and 3 bases at J, with 10 bases between the two ends. This CDR3 comprises 14 residues.

The rearrangement uses TRBV7-9 and TRBJ2-7; D uncertain. The CDR3 is 15 amino acids. Germline CDR1 reads SEHNR; CDR2 reads FQNEAQ (reference sequence). V was trimmed by 1 base and J by 6 bases, leaving 16 bases between them. This CDR3 is CASSLEARSRREQYF. The CDR3 region has the DNA TGTGCCAGCAGCTTAGAGGCTAGAAGTCGTCGCGAGCAGTACTTC.

The chain is built from TRBV7-9 and TRBJ2-1, with 10 positions matching TRBD1. CDR1 and CDR2 (germline): SEHNR, FQNEAQ (reference sequence). J lost 8 bases, V lost 2 bases, and 9 bases had no gene match. The CDR3 sequence is 16 residues long. The CDR3 sequence is CASSLTPGQGFYEQFF. The CDR3 nucleotides read TGTGCCAGCAGCTTAACTCCGGGACAGGGGTTTTATGAGCAGTTCTTC. The entire variable domain, with the rest obtained from reference TRBV7-9 and TRBJ2-1, is as follows: DTGVSQNPRHKITKRGQNVTFRCDPISEHNRLYWYRQTLGQGPEFLTYFQNEAQLEKSRLLSDRFSAERPKGSFSTLEIQRTEQGDSAMYLCASSLTPGQGFYEQFFGPGTRLTVL.

The chain has TRBV30 and TRBJ1-1, with TRBD1 identical over 8 bases. The ends lost 5 bases at V and 1 base at J; junction bases unmatched: 9. The CDR3 runs 15 residues. Germline V gene data show CDR1 as GTSNPN and CDR2 as SVGIG (reference sequence). The CDR3 coding sequence is TGTGCCTGGGAGCCCCGACAGGGGAGGAACACTGAAGCTTTCTTT. Its protein product is CAWEPRQGRNTEAFF.

The rearrangement links TRBV7-7 to TRBJ2-7; perhaps TRBD1 as D (5 bases). CDR1 is SSHAT and CDR2 is FNYEAQ in the germline V gene (reference sequence). CDR3 length: 13 amino acids. V shed 3 bases and J shed 3 bases, with 9 bases lying between them. The CDR3 nucleotides are TGTGCCAGCAGCTTTAGCCAGGGCTACGAGCAGTACTTC. Protein: CASSFSQGYEQYF.